This T cell receptor (beta chain) came from a study of T cell responses to AZD1222 COVID-19 vaccine. The study, taken as a whole, reports: Spike-spanning, vaccine-associated CD4 TCRs were dominant at 160-218 and 743-854. Donors, mostly white British, included more females; clonal diversity was possibly underestimated.

This table comes from immunoSEQ multiplex PCR, and its TCRdb copy is limited to in-frame clones, with some not included. The table includes fewer than 150,000 clones, 88% detected once. With regard to this clone: Its antigen is unknown.

Trimming removed 1 base from V and 7 bases from J, with 13 bases in between. Germline CDR1 is SEHNR and CDR2 is FQNEAQ (reference sequence). The length of the CDR3 is 15 residues. The input for sequencing was peripheral blood, taken on day 0 of AZD1222 vaccination. This sequence originates from an adult in good health. The J gene is TRBJ1-4, the V gene TRBV7-9; D uncertain. The CDR3 loop is CASSLGRVVGEKLFF. The CDR3 coding sequence is TGTGCCAGCAGCTTAGGAAGAGTTGTTGGTGAAAAACTGTTTTTT.